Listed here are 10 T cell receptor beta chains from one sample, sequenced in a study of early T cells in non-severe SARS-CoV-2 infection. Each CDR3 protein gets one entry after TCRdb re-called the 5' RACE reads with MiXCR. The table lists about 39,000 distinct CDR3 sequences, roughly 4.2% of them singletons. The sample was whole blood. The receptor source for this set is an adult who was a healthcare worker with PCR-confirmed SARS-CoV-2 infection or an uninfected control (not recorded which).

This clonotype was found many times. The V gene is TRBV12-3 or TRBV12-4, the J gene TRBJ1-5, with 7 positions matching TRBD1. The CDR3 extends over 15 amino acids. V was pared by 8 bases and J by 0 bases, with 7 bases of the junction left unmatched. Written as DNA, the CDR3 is TGTGCCAGCTCGACAGGGACAGTTAGCAATCAGCCCCAGCATTTT. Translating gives CASSTGTVSNQPQHF.

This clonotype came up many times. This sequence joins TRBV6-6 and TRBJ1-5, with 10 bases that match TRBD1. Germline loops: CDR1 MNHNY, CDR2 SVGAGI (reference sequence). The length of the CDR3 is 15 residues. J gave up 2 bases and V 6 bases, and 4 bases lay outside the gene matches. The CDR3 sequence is CASRTGTGGNQPQHF. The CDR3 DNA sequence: TGTGCCAGCAGGACCGGGACAGGGGGCAATCAGCCCCAGCATTTT.

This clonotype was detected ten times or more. CDR3 nucleotides: TGTGCCAGCAGCTTGGCGCTTCGACTAGCGGGGACCAATGAGCAGTTCTTC. Translating gives CASSLALRLAGTNEQFF. This sequence joins TRBV7-8 and TRBJ2-1, with 11 bases identical to TRBD2. CDR1 SGHVS and CDR2 FQNEAQ come from the germline V gene. Unmatched junction bases numbered 10, after V lost 3 bases and J lost 6 bases. The CDR3 has 17 amino acids.

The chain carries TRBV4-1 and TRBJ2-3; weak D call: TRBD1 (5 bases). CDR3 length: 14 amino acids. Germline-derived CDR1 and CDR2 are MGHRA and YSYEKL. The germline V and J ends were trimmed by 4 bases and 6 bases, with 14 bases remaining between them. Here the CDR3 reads CASSPLGRLDTQYF. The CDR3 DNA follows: TGCGCCAGCAGCCCCCTGGGGCGCTTGGATACGCAGTATTTT.

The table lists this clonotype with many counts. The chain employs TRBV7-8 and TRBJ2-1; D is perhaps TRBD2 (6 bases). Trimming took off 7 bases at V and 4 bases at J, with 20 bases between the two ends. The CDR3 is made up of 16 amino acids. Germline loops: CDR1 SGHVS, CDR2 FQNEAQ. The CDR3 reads CASTPRRLVSYNEQFF. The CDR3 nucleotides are TGTGCCAGCACACCAAGAAGACTAGTGAGTTACAATGAGCAGTTCTTC. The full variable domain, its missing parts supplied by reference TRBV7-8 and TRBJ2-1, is GAGVSQSPRYKVAKRGQDVALRCDPISGHVSLFWYQQALGQGPEFLTYFQNEAQLDKSGLPSDRFFAERPEGSVSTLKIQRTQQEDSAVYLCASTPRRLVSYNEQFFGPGTRLTVL.

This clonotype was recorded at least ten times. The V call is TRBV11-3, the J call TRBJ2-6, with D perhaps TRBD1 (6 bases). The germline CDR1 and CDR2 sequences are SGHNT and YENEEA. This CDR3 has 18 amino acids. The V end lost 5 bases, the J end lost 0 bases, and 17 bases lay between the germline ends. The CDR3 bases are TGTGCCAGCAGCCAGAGGACAGCTCCACGCTCTGGGGCCAACGTCCTGACTTTC. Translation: CASSQRTAPRSGANVLTF.

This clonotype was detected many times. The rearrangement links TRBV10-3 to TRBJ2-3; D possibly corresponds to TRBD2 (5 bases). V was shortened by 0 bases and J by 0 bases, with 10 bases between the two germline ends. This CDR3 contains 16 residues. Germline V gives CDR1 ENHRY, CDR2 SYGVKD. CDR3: CAISESAGTSTDTQYF. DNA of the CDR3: TGTGCCATCAGTGAGTCTGCGGGCACTAGCACAGATACGCAGTATTTT.

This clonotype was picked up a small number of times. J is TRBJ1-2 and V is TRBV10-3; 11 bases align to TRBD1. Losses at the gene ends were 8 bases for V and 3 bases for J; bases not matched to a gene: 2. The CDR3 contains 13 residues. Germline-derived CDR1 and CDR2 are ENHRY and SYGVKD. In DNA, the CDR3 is TGTGCCATCGGACAGGGGGCAGACTATGGCTACACCTTC. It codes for CAIGQGADYGYTF.

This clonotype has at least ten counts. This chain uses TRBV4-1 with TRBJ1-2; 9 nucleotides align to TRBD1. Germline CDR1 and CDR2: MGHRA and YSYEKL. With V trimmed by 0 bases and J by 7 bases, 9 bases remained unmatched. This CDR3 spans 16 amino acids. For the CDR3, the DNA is TGCGCCAGCAGCCAAGATTCGGGACAGGGTTTGCGTGGCTACACCTTC. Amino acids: CASSQDSGQGLRGYTF.

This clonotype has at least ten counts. CDR3 DNA: TGCGCCAGCAGCAAGGGGACCTCCTACGAGCAGTACTTC. This encodes CASSKGTSYEQYF. V gene TRBV4-1 combines with J gene TRBJ2-7, with D possibly called TRBD1 or TRBD2 (5 bases each). The V end lost 5 bases, the J end lost 0 bases, and 8 bases lay between the germline ends. Germline-derived CDR1 and CDR2 are MGHRA and YSYEKL. The CDR3 covers 13 residues.